One T cell receptor beta chain is described in this entry. Its antigen is as yet unknown. Using its own MiXCR run on the 5' RACE reads, TCRdb lists one record per CDR3 protein. The data hold fewer than 650,000 distinct CDR3 sequences, with 20% to 25% observed a single time. The entry originates in a study of T-cell memory formation after mild COVID-19. Turning to the study itself: For the most part, TCR clusters were specific to one donor. Notes on the study in general: Memory cells collected pre-infection included some clones that later responded, suggesting cross-reactive memory joined. CD4+ clones that contracted lay mainly in CM and EM; CD8+ ones lay in EMRA.

Trimming shortened V by 0 bases and J by 6 bases, and 20 bases separated the two germline ends. The CDR3 is made up of 17 amino acids. Germline values: CDR1 MGHRA, CDR2 YSYEKL. This rearrangement joins TRBV4-1 to TRBJ1-2; TRBD1 is a possible D gene (6 bases). The sequenced material came from PBMCs or a T cell subset sorted from them (not recorded which). This TCR derives from an adult woman who had mild COVID-19 (a few samples of this study predate the infection). Cell type and time point are not known. Written as DNA, the CDR3 is TGCGCCAGCAGCCAAGATCCATCCCAGGGGATTTTTCATGGCTACACCTTC. It specifies CASSQDPSQGIFHGYTF.